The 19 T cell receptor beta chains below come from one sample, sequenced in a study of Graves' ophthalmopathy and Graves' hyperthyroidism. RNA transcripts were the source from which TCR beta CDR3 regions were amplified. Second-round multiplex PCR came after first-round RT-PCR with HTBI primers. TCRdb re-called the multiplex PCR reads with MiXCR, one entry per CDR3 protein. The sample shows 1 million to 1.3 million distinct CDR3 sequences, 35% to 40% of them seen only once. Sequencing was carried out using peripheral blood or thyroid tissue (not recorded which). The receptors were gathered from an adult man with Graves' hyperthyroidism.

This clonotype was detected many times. CDR3 residues: CASSKQGTGANVLTF. The CDR3 nucleotides are TGCGCCAGCAGCAAGCAGGGTACCGGGGCCAACGTCCTGACTTTC. This rearrangement joins TRBV5-1 to TRBJ2-6; TRBD1 might be the D (5 bases). Germline CDR1 reads SGHRS; CDR2 reads YFSETQ. The CDR3 length is 15 residues. V lost 4 bases and J lost 4, with 12 bases in between. The full variable domain, rest sourced from reference TRBV5-1 and TRBJ2-6, is KAGVTQTPRYLIKTRGQQVTLSCSPISGHRSVSWYQQTPGQGLQFLFEYFSETQRNKGNFPGRFSGRQFSNSRSEMNVSTLELGDSALYLCASSKQGTGANVLTFGAGSRLTVL.

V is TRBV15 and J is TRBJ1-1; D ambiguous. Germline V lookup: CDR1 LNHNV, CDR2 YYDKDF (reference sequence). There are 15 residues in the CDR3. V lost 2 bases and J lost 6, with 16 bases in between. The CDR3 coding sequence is TGTGCCACCAGCAGACAAGGACGGGTCTTTGCTGAAGCTTTCTTT. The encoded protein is CATSRQGRVFAEAFF.

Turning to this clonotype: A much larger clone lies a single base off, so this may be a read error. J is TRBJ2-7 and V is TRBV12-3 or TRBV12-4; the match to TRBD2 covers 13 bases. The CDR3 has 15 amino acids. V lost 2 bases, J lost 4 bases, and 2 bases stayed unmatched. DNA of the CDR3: TGTGCCAGCAGTTTATGGGGACTAGCGGGGTACGAGCAGTACTTC. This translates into CASSLWGLAGYEQYF.

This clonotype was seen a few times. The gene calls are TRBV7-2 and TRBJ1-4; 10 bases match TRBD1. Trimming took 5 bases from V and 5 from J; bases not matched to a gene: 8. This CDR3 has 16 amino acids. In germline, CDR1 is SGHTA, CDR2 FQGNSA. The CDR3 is CASSQLTGGGNEKLFF. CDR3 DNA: TGTGCCAGCAGCCAATTGACAGGGGGCGGAAATGAAAAACTGTTTTTT.

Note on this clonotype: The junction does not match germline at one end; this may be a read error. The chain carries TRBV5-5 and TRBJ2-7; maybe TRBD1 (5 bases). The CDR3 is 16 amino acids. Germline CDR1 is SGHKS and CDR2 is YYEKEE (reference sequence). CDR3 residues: CASRLGPGRPPSEQYF. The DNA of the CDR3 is TGTGCCAGCAGGTTGGGGCCCGGACGACCACCATCCGAGCAGTACTTC.

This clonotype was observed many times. CDR3 nucleotides: TGTGCCAGCAGCTTAGAGGCTAGCGTCACCGGGGAGCTGTTTTTT. Translation gives CASSLEASVTGELFF. The chain combines TRBV7-8 with TRBJ2-2; D is perhaps TRBD2 (6 bases). The CDR3 contains 15 residues. Per the germline V gene, CDR1 is SGHVS and CDR2 is FQNEAQ. Trimming left V 1 base short and J 4 bases short, with 10 bases between. The whole variable domain, filled in from reference TRBV7-8 and TRBJ2-2, reads GAGVSQSPRYKVAKRGQDVALRCDPISGHVSLFWYQQALGQGPEFLTYFQNEAQLDKSGLPSDRFFAERPEGSVSTLKIQRTQQEDSAVYLCASSLEASVTGELFFGEGSRLTVL.

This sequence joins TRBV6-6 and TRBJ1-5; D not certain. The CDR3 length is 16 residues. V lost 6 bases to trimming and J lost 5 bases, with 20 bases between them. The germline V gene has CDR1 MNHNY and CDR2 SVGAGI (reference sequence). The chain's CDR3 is CASSPLWQVADQPQHF. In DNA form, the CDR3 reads TGTGCCAGCAGCCCCCTTTGGCAGGTGGCTGATCAGCCCCAGCATTTT.

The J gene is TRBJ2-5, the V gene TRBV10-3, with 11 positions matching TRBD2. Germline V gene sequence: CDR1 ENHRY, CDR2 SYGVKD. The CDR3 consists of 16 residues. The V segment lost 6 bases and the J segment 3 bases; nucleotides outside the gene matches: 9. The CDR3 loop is CAIRTKEGLAEETQYF. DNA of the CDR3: TGTGCCATCAGAACTAAAGAGGGACTAGCGGAAGAGACCCAGTACTTC.

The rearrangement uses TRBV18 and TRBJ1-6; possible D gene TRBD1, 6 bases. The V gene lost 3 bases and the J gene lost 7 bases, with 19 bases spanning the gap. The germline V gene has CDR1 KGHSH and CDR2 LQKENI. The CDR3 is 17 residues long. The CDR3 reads CASSPMGALGPNSPLHF. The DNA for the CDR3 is TGTGCCAGCTCACCTATGGGGGCCCTAGGACCGAATTCACCCCTCCACTTT.

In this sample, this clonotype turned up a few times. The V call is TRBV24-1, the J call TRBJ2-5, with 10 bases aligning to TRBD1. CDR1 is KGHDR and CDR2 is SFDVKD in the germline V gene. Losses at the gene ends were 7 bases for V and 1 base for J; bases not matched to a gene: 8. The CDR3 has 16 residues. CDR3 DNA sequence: TGTGCCACCAGGGCCGCCGGGACAGGGGTCCAAGAGACCCAGTACTTC. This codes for CATRAAGTGVQETQYF.

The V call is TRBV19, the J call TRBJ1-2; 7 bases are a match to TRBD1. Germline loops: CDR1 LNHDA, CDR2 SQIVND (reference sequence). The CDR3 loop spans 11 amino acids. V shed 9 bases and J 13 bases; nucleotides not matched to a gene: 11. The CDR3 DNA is TGTGCCAGCAGACAGGGTCGATGGCTCACCTTC. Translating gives CASRQGRWLTF.

CDR3 in DNA: TGTGCCATCAGTGGGTTCGGCACTGAAGCTTTCTTT. It is translated as CAISGFGTEAFF. The V gene is TRBV10-3, the J gene TRBJ1-1; D call uncertain. Germline-derived CDR1 and CDR2 are ENHRY and SYGVKD. V was clipped by 4 bases and J by 4 bases, with 7 bases between them. The CDR3 runs to 12 residues.

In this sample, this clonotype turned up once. The CDR3 sequence: CARSQEMRAILHF. DNA for the CDR3: TGTGCCAGAAGCCAAGAAATGCGGGCAATTCTCCACTTT. V usage is TRBV7-2 and J usage is TRBJ1-6, with no clear D. Trimming cost V 9 bases and J 16 bases, with 22 bases left between them. The CDR3 runs to 13 residues. The germline V gene has CDR1 SGHTA and CDR2 FQGNSA. The whole variable domain, remainder taken from reference TRBV7-2 and TRBJ1-6, is GAGVSQSPSNKVTEKGKDVELRCDPISGHTALYWYRQSLGQGLEFLIYFQGNSAPDKSGLPSDRFSAERTGGSVSTLTIQRTQQEDSAVYLCARSQEMRAILHFGNGTRLTVT.

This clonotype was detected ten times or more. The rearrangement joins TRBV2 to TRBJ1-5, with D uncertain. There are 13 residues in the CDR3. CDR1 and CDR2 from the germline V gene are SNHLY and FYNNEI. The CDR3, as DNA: TGTGGGGCGGCAGCCGGACTAAATCAGCCCCAGCATTTT. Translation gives CGAAAGLNQPQHF.

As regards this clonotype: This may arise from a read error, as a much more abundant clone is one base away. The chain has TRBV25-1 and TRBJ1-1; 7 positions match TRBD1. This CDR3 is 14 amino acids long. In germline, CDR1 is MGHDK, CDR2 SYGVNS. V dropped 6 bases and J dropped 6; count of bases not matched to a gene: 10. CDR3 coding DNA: TGTGCCAGCAGCCCGGACAGGAGGCTCTCTGAAGCTTTCTTT. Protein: CASSPDRRLSEAFF.

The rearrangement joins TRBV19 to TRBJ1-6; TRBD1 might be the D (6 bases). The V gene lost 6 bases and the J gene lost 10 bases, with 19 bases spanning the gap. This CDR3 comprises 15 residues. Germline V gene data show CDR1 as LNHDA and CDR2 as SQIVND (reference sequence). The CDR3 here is CASRPGTRGGSPLHF. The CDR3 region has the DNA TGTGCCAGTAGGCCCGGGACCAGGGGAGGATCACCCCTCCACTTT.

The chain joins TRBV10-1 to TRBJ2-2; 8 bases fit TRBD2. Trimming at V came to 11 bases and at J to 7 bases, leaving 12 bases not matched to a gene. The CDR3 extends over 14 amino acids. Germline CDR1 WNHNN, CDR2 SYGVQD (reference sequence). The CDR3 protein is CASSGGGLHGELFF. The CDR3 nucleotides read TGCGCCTCCTCGGGGGGGGGCCTTCACGGGGAGCTGTTTTTT.

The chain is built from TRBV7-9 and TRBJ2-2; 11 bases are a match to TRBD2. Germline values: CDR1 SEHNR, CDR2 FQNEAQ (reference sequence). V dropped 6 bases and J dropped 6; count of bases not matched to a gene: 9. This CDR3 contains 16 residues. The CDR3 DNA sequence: TGTGCCAGCAGTGTCGATTATAGCGGGGGGGCCGGGGAGCTGTTTTTT. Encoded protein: CASSVDYSGGAGELFF. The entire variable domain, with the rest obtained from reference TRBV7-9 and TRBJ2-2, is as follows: DTGVSQNPRHKITKRGQNVTFRCDPISEHNRLYWYRQTLGQGPEFLTYFQNEAQLEKSRLLSDRFSAERPKGSFSTLEIQRTEQGDSAMYLCASSVDYSGGAGELFFGEGSRLTVL.

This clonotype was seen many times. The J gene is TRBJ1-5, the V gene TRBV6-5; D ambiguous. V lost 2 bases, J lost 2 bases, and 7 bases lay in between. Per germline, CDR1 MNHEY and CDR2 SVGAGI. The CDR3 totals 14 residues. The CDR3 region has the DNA TGTGCCAGCAGTTACATGGGTGGCAATCAGCCCCAGCATTTT. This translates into CASSYMGGNQPQHF.